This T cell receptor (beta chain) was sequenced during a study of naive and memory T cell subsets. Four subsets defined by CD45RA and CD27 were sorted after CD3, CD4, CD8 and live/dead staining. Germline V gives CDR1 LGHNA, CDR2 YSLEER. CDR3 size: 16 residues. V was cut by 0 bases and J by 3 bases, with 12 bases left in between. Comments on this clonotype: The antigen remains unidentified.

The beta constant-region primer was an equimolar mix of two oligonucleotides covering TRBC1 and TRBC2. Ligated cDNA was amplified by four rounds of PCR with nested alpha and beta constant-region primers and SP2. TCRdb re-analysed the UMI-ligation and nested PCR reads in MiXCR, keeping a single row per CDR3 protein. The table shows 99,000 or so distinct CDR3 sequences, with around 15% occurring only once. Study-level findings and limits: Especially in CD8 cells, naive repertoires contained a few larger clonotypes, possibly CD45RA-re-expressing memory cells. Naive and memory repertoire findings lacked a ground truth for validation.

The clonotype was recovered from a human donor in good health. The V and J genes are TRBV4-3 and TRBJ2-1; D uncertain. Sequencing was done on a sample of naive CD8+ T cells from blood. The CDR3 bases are TGCGCCAGCAGCCAAGATCGACAACCGTACTACAATGAGCAGTTCTTC. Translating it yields CASSQDRQPYYNEQFF.